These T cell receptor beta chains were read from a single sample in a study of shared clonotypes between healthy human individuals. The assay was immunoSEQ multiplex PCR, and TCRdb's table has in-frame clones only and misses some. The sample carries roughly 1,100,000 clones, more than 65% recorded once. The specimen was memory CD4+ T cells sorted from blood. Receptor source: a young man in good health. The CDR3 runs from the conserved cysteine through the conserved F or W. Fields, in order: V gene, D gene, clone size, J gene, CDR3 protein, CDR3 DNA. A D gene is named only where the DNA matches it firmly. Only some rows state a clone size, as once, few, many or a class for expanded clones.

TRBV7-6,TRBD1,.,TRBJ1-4,CASSREGALGNEKLFF,TGTGCCAGCAGCCGAGAGGGGGCGCTTGGAAATGAAAAACTGTTTTTT
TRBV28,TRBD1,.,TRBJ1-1,CASTTGQLAFF,TGTGCCAGCACCACGGGACAGCTAGCTTTCTTT
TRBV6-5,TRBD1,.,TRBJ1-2,CASKRQGNYGYTF,TGTGCCAGCAAGAGACAGGGGAACTATGGCTACACCTTC
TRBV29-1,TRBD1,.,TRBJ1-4,CSVGDSLTEKLFF,TGCAGCGTTGGGGACAGTCTGACTGAAAAACTGTTTTTT
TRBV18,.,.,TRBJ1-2,CASSPEDTYGYTF,TGTGCCAGCTCACCAGAGGATACCTATGGCTACACCTTC
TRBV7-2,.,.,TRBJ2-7,CASSLGTVSYEQYF,TGTGCCAGCAGCCTGGGGACGGTCTCCTACGAGCAGTACTTC
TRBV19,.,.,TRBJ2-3,CASSMLRKPDTDTQYF,TGTGCCAGTAGTATGCTACGAAAACCGGACACAGATACGCAGTATTTT
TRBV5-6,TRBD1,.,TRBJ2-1,CASSLEGARTYNEQFF,TGTGCCAGCAGCTTGGAGGGGGCAAGGACCTACAATGAGCAGTTCTTC
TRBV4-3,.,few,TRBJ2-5,CASSQGSPGVSQETQYF,TGCGCCAGCAGCCAGGGATCCCCGGGAGTTTCCCAAGAGACCCAGTACTTC
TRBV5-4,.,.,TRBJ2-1,CASSPQGLELYNEQFF,TGTGCCAGCAGCCCGCAAGGGCTAGAGCTCTACAATGAGCAGTTCTTC
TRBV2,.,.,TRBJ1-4,CASSDVATNEKLFF,TGTGCCAGCAGTGACGTTGCAACTAATGAAAAACTGTTTTTT
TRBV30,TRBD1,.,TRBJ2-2,CASHQAGGNTGELFF,TGTGCCTCCCACCAAGCAGGGGGGAACACCGGGGAGCTGTTTTTT
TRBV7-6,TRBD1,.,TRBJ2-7,CASSLGAGGSYEQYF,TGTGCCAGCAGCCTAGGGGCAGGGGGCTCCTACGAGCAGTACTTC
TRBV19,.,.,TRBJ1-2,CASSNRGKTNYGYTF,TGTGCCAGTAGTAATCGTGGGAAAACTAACTATGGCTACACCTTC
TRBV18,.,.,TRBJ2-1,CASSFLRTEQFF,TGTGCCAGCTCATTTCTGCGGACTGAGCAGTTCTTC
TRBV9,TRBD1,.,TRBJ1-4,CASSVGTGGAGEKLFF,TGTGCCAGCAGCGTAGGGACAGGGGGCGCGGGTGAAAAACTGTTTTTT
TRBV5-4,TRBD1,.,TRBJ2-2,CASSSDRRNTGELFF,TGTGCCAGCAGCTCGGACAGGAGAAACACCGGGGAGCTGTTTTTT
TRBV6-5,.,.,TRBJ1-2,CASSVYGGLYGYTF,TGTGCCAGCAGTGTTTATGGGGGGTTATATGGCTACACCTTC